These 5 T cell receptor beta chains were sequenced from one sample in a study of CD8 T cells in Susac syndrome. Random hexamers primed reverse transcription of about 0.5 to 1 ug RNA. Via MiXCR, TCRdb re-called the immunoSEQ multiplex PCR reads, giving one row per CDR3 protein. The sample comprises about 200,000 distinct CDR3 sequences, 85% to 95% of which are singletons, and under 0.12% rests with the top ten. Sequencing input: CD4+ T cells from PBMCs. The receptors here all came from a human donor in good health.

J is TRBJ2-1 and V is TRBV5-1; D is unresolved. Germline-derived CDR1 and CDR2 are SGHRS and YFSETQ. The CDR3 consists of 14 residues. Trimming removed 6 bases from V and 0 bases from J, with 10 bases in between. The CDR3 region has the DNA TGCGCCAGCACCTCCGGAAGCTCCTACAATGAGCAGTTCTTC. It encodes CASTSGSSYNEQFF.

The chain joins TRBV20-1 to TRBJ2-5; D may be TRBD1 (5 bases). The germline V gene encodes CDR1 DFQATT and CDR2 SNEGSKA (reference sequence). The CDR3 covers 11 residues. V gave up 3 bases and J gave up 5 bases, with 7 bases separating them. CDR3 sequence: CSASNRETQYF. The CDR3 coding sequence is TGCAGTGCTAGTAACAGGGAGACCCAGTACTTC.

The CDR3 sequence: CASSSSSGSGDEQFF. CDR3 nucleotides: TGTGCCAGCAGTAGTTCTAGCGGGAGCGGGGATGAGCAGTTCTTC. The chain couples TRBV11-1 to TRBJ2-1, with 10 bases lining up with TRBD2. Germline V lookup: CDR1 SGHAT, CDR2 FQDESV (reference sequence). After removal of 6 bases from V and 8 bases from J, the junction contained 10 bases not matched to a gene. This CDR3 spans 15 amino acids.

A single count supports this clonotype. This sequence joins TRBV19 and TRBJ1-1, with D hard to call. The CDR3 runs 15 residues. Trimming stripped 5 bases from V and 1 base from J, with 14 bases between. The germline CDR1 and CDR2 sequences are LNHDA and SQIVND (reference sequence). Here the CDR3 reads CASSPRTFQNTEAFF. The DNA for the CDR3 is TGTGCCAGTAGTCCGAGGACCTTTCAGAACACTGAAGCTTTCTTT.

V is TRBV9 and J is TRBJ2-5, with D perhaps matching TRBD2 (5 bases). Germline V lookup: CDR1 SGDLS, CDR2 YYNGEE. V gave up 0 bases and J gave up 5 bases, with 8 bases separating them. The CDR3 runs 13 residues. The CDR3 is CASSVVATETQYF. CDR3 coding DNA: TGTGCCAGCAGCGTAGTAGCGACCGAGACCCAGTACTTC.